This TCR beta chain was retrieved from a study of cytomegalovirus exposure and HLA in healthy donors. Points from the study as a whole: The study put under 200 TCR beta chains on its list as cytomegalovirus-associated.

As concerns this clone: What it recognizes is unknown.

The PCR made use of 60 Vbeta and 13 Jbeta primers. TCRdb keeps only in-frame clones here, not all; method: immunoSEQ multiplex PCR. The sample lists 90,000 to 150,000 clones, over 65% occurring once. The CDR3 extends over 13 amino acids. Trimming removed 10 bases at V and 4 bases at J, with 13 bases between. Germline lookup yields CDR1 MDHEN and CDR2 SYDVKM. The TCR originated in a woman aged 25 to 39 in good health and CMV-seropositive. The chain is built from TRBV28 and TRBJ2-2; tentatively, D is TRBD2 (7 bases). Sequencing was carried out using PBMCs. The CDR3 spells CATGRGGTGELFF. The CDR3, as DNA: TGTGCCACAGGAAGGGGGGGCACCGGGGAGCTGTTTTTT.